A single sample is the source of the 24 T cell receptor beta chains below, sequenced in a study of cytomegalovirus exposure and HLA in healthy donors. Primers for the PCR totalled 60 Vbeta and 13 Jbeta. Sequencing was performed with immunoSEQ multiplex PCR; in TCRdb, only in-frame clones are kept and a portion is missing. The sample shows about 110,000 clones, over 80% of them seen only once. The sample consisted of PBMCs. These receptors were obtained from a man aged 18 to 29 in good health and CMV-seronegative.

The rearrangement links TRBV6-4 to TRBJ2-3, with D unclear. The CDR3 runs 15 residues. Trimming pared 4 bases from V and 0 bases from J, leaving 11 bases between. Germline assignment: CDR1 MRHNA and CDR2 SNTAGT. The CDR3 bases are TGTGCCAGCAGTGCCTCTCCAGCGAGCACAGATACGCAGTATTTT. Encoded protein: CASSASPASTDTQYF.

V gene TRBV28 combines with J gene TRBJ1-2, with a weak D call TRBD1 (5 bases). The V end lost 2 bases, the J end lost 5 bases, and 6 bases lay between the germline ends. Germline lookup yields CDR1 MDHEN and CDR2 SYDVKM. This CDR3 is 12 amino acids long. The CDR3 sequence is CASSLRGYGYTF. The CDR3, as DNA: TGTGCCAGCAGTTTAAGGGGTTATGGCTACACCTTC.

For this clone: Its ends do not fully match the called genes, so a read error is possible. Different DNA sequences within this sample yield the same CDR3. The CDR3 loop reads CASGRQPDQPQHF. As DNA, the CDR3 is TGTGCCAGCGGGCGACAGCCTGATCAGCCCCAGCACTTT. The V and J genes are TRBV6-1 and TRBJ1-5; tentatively, D is TRBD1 (5 bases). The CDR3 covers 13 residues. CDR1 and CDR2 (germline): MNHNS, SASEGT.

In nucleotides, the CDR3 is TGCGCCAGCAGCCCAACTGAAGGACAGGACTATGGCTACACCTTC. It yields the protein CASSPTEGQDYGYTF. This chain links TRBV4-1 with TRBJ1-2, with 7 bases fitting TRBD1. J lost 3 bases, V lost 4 bases, and 8 bases had no gene match. The CDR3 spans 15 residues. CDR1 is MGHRA, CDR2 YSYEKL, per germline.

In DNA, the CDR3 is TGTGCCAGCAGCCCTTCGGGTGGGGCCAACGTCCTGACTTTC. Amino acid sequence: CASSPSGGANVLTF. The rearrangement links TRBV5-5 to TRBJ2-6; D uncertain. This CDR3 has 14 amino acids. Germline V gene sequence: CDR1 SGHKS, CDR2 YYEKEE (reference sequence). V was shortened by 4 bases and J by 3 bases, with 8 bases between the two germline ends.

J is TRBJ2-2 and V is TRBV11-2; a weak D match, TRBD2 (6 bases). V was cut by 5 bases and J by 6 bases, with 10 bases left in between. The germline V gene encodes CDR1 SGHAT and CDR2 FQNNGV. The CDR3 runs 13 residues. CDR3 loop: CASSPTRAGELFF. CDR3 DNA: TGTGCCAGCAGCCCGACTAGGGCCGGGGAGCTGTTTTTT.

The chain joins TRBV6-1 to TRBJ2-1; maybe TRBD2 (5 bases). Germline CDR1 MNHNS, CDR2 SASEGT. The V gene lost 3 bases and the J gene lost 9 bases, with 12 bases spanning the gap. This CDR3 comprises 13 residues. This CDR3 is CASSDFWRFEQFF. The CDR3 coding sequence is TGTGCCAGCAGTGACTTTTGGAGGTTTGAGCAGTTCTTC.

The chain links TRBV6-6 to TRBJ1-2, with D possibly being TRBD1 (6 bases). This CDR3 is built from 14 residues. Trimming took off 7 bases at V and 1 base at J, with 13 bases between the two ends. Germline-derived CDR1 and CDR2 are MNHNY and SVGAGI (reference sequence). The CDR3 protein is CASTVNRDNYGYTF. The CDR3 nucleotides are TGTGCCAGCACCGTGAACAGGGATAACTATGGCTACACCTTC.

In this sample, this clone turned up a few times. The V gene is TRBV6-5, the J gene TRBJ1-4, with D possibly matching TRBD1 (5 bases). This CDR3 contains 13 residues. The germline V gene has CDR1 MNHEY and CDR2 SVGAGI. The V end lost 6 bases, the J end lost 8 bases, and 13 bases lay between the germline ends. The CDR3 DNA sequence: TGTGCCAGCAGGATGACAGTGAACGAAAAACTGTTTTTT. This codes for CASRMTVNEKLFF.

This sequence joins TRBV5-6 and TRBJ1-3, with a weak D call TRBD1 (6 bases). The CDR3 totals 17 residues. Trimming stripped 4 bases from V and 0 bases from J, with 17 bases between. CDR1 is SGHDT and CDR2 is YYEEEE in the germline V gene. CDR3 residues: CASSPWTDFSSGNTIYF. The CDR3 DNA is TGTGCCAGCAGCCCCTGGACAGACTTCTCCTCTGGAAACACCATATATTTT.

The V and J genes are TRBV29-1 and TRBJ1-2; TRBD1 aligns across 8 bases. Germline values: CDR1 SQVTM, CDR2 ANQGSEA. The CDR3 is 13 amino acids. V dropped 5 bases and J dropped 2; count of bases not matched to a gene: 4. Here the CDR3 reads CSVNDRGNYGYTF. CDR3 coding DNA: TGCAGCGTTAACGACAGGGGAAACTATGGCTACACCTTC.

CDR3 bases: TGCAGCGTTGGGCGACAGGGTGTATACACTGAAGCTTTCTTT. Translating it yields CSVGRQGVYTEAFF. The chain employs TRBV29-1 and TRBJ1-1, with TRBD1 matching over 7 bases. Germline assignment: CDR1 SQVTM and CDR2 ANQGSEA. V shed 4 bases and J 3 bases; nucleotides not matched to a gene: 8. The CDR3 covers 14 residues.

The chain recombines TRBV4-1 with TRBJ2-7; D is perhaps TRBD1 (6 bases). The CDR3 loop spans 15 amino acids. Germline V gene lookup returns CDR1 MGHRA and CDR2 YSYEKL. The V gene lost 3 bases and the J gene lost 0 bases, with 12 bases spanning the gap. CDR3: CASSQPTGVSYEQYF. CDR3 nucleotide sequence: TGCGCCAGCAGCCAGCCGACAGGAGTCTCCTACGAGCAGTACTTC.

The V and J genes are TRBV19 and TRBJ1-1; 8 bases fit TRBD1. After removal of 7 bases from V and 0 bases from J, the junction contained 7 bases not matched to a gene. The CDR3 extends over 15 amino acids. Germline V CDR1 and CDR2: LNHDA, SQIVND (reference sequence). The CDR3 DNA is TGTGCCAGTACAGGGGGCCCCCGTATGAACACTGAAGCTTTCTTT. It translates to CASTGGPRMNTEAFF.

The V and J genes are TRBV9 and TRBJ1-5; 9 bases are a match to TRBD1. V shed 3 bases and J 4 bases; nucleotides not matched to a gene: 2. The CDR3 spans 14 residues. The germline gives CDR1 SGDLS, CDR2 YYNGEE. For the CDR3, the DNA is TGTGCCAGCAGCGCGACAGGGGGGAATCAGCCCCAGCATTTT. Residues: CASSATGGNQPQHF.

The genes are TRBV7-8 and TRBJ2-2; 7 bases line up with TRBD2. Germline assignment: CDR1 SGHVS and CDR2 FQNEAQ. The CDR3 totals 15 residues. V shed 2 bases, J shed 6 bases, and the junction held 6 bases outside the gene matches. The DNA of the CDR3 is TGTGCCAGCAGCTTACGGGAGGAAGGCTCCGGGGAGCTGTTTTTT. Protein sequence: CASSLREEGSGELFF.

The chain is built from TRBV4-3 and TRBJ2-1; 9 bases map to TRBD2. Looked up from germline, CDR1 is LGHNA and CDR2 is YSLEER. With V trimmed by 4 bases and J by 8 bases, 12 bases remained unmatched. The CDR3 contains 16 residues. The CDR3 sequence: CASSLVLAGDIYEQFF. CDR3 nucleotides: TGCGCCAGCAGCCTCGTTTTAGCGGGAGATATCTATGAGCAGTTCTTC.

The genes are TRBV7-3 and TRBJ2-1; 7 bases are shared with TRBD1. CDR1 and CDR2 from the germline V gene are SGHTA and FQGTGA. The CDR3 is 14 amino acids. Trimming at V came to 5 bases and at J to 1 base, leaving 2 bases not matched to a gene. The CDR3 protein is CASSPGGSYNEQFF. The CDR3 bases are TGTGCCAGCAGCCCAGGGGGATCCTACAATGAGCAGTTCTTC. The full variable domain, its missing parts supplied by reference TRBV7-3 and TRBJ2-1, is GAGVSQTPSNKVTEKGKYVELRCDPISGHTALYWYRQSLGQGPEFLIYFQGTGAADDSGLPNDRFFAVRPEGSVSTLKIQRTERGDSAVYLCASSPGGSYNEQFFGPGTRLTVL.

The chain carries TRBV5-4 and TRBJ1-6; weak D call: TRBD1 (6 bases). Germline V CDR1 and CDR2: SGHNT, YYREEE (reference sequence). V was clipped by 4 bases and J by 7 bases, with 15 bases between them. This CDR3 is 15 amino acids long. CDR3 amino acids: CASSPAGTKNSPLHF. The CDR3 coding sequence is TGTGCCAGCAGCCCGGCCGGGACAAAGAATTCACCCCTCCACTTT.

The chain is built from TRBV6-1 and TRBJ2-7, with TRBD1 identical over 8 bases. V was pared by 4 bases and J by 0 bases, with 5 bases of the junction left unmatched. Germline V lookup: CDR1 MNHNS, CDR2 SASEGT. This CDR3 has 15 amino acids. Written as DNA, the CDR3 is TGTGCCAGCAGTGTAAGGGGACAGGTCTCCTACGAGCAGTACTTC. Protein: CASSVRGQVSYEQYF.

The CDR3 protein is CASSQDQVSGTSSYEQYF. As DNA, the CDR3 is TGTGCCAGCAGCCAAGATCAAGTATCCGGGACTAGCTCCTACGAGCAGTACTTC. The J gene is TRBJ2-7, the V gene TRBV14; 8 bases line up with TRBD2. The V segment lost 0 bases and the J segment 0 bases; nucleotides outside the gene matches: 10. The CDR3 runs to 18 residues. CDR1 and CDR2 from the germline V gene are SGHDN and FVKESK.

The V call is TRBV9, the J call TRBJ1-5, with D tentatively TRBD1 (6 bases). The CDR3 has 18 residues. V was clipped by 6 bases and J by 0 bases, with 22 bases between them. From germline, CDR1 is SGDLS and CDR2 YYNGEE. For the CDR3, the DNA is TGTGCCAGCATCAAGAGCCGGGGGGCAGCATATAGCAATCAGCCCCAGCATTTT. Translating gives CASIKSRGAAYSNQPQHF.

CDR3 nucleotide sequence: TGCGCCAGCAGCTCCGGACTAGCGTGGGGCACAGATACGCAGTATTTT. Translating gives CASSSGLAWGTDTQYF. The chain is built from TRBV5-1 and TRBJ2-3, with 9 bases identical to TRBD2. Germline lookup yields CDR1 SGHRS and CDR2 YFSETQ. The V and J ends lost 3 bases and 1 base, in that order; junction bases with no gene match: 6. This CDR3 contains 16 residues.

This clone was observed a few times. The J gene is TRBJ2-5, the V gene TRBV4-1; a possible D gene is TRBD1 (5 bases). Germline V gene lookup returns CDR1 MGHRA and CDR2 YSYEKL. Deletions cut 1 base from V and 7 bases from J, with 13 bases between. The CDR3 length is 14 residues. As DNA, the CDR3 is TGCGCCAGCAGCCAAGTAGTGGGGCTTGGGACCCAGTACTTC. It codes for CASSQVVGLGTQYF.